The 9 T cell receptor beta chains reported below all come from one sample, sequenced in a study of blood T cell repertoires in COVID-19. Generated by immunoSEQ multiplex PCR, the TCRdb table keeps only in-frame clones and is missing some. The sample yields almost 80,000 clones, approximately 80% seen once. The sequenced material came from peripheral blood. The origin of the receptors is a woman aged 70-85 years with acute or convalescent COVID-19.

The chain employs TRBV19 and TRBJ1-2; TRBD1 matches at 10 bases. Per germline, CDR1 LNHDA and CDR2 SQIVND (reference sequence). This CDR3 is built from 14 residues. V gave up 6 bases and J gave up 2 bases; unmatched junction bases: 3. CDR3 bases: TGTGCCAGTAGGATGACAGGGGGCAACTATGGCTACACCTTC. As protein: CASRMTGGNYGYTF.

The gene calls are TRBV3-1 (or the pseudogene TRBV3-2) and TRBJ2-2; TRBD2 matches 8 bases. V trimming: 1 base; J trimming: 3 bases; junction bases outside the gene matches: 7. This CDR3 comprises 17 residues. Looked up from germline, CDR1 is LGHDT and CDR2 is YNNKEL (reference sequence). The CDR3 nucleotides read TGTGCCAGCAGCCAAGGTCCGACTAGCGTTGACACCGGGGAGCTGTTTTTT. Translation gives CASSQGPTSVDTGELFF.

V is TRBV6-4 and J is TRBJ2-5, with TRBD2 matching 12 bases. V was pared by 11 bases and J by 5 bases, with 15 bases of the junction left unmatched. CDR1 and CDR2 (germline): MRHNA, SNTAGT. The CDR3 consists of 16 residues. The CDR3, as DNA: TGTGCCGGCGGTCTAGCGGGAGGGCCGAGCGCGGAGACCCAGTACTTC. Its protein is CAGGLAGGPSAETQYF.

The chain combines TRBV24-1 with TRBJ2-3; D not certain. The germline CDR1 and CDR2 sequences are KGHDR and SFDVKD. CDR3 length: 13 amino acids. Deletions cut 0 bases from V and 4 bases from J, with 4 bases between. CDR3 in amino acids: CATSDLSADTQYF. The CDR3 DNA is TGTGCCACCAGTGATTTGAGCGCAGATACGCAGTATTTT.

CDR3 nucleotides: TGCGCCAGCAGCCGGACTCGGACAGGGCAAGGGGAGCAGTACTTC. Its protein product is CASSRTRTGQGEQYF. V gene TRBV10-1 combines with J gene TRBJ2-7; 8 bases match TRBD1. There are 15 residues in the CDR3. The ends lost 6 bases at V and 7 bases at J; junction bases unmatched: 14. Germline V gene lookup returns CDR1 WNHNN and CDR2 SYGVQD (reference sequence).

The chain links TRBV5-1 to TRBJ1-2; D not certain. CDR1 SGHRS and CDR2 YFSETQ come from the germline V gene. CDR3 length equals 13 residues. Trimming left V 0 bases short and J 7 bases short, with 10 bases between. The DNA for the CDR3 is TGCGCCAGCAGCTTGGAATCCGCCGGTGGCTACACCTTC. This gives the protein CASSLESAGGYTF.

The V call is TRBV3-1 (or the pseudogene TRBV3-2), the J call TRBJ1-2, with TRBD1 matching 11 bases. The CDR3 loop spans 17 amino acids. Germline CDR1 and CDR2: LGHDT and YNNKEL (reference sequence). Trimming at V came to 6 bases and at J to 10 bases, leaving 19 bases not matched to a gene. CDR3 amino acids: CASSPGTGGHIVLDYTF. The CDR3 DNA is TGTGCCAGCAGTCCGGGGACAGGGGGTCATATCGTTCTTGACTACACCTTC.

The CDR3 DNA is TGTGCCAGCAGCTTGGCCTCGACTAGAGGGTCTTACAATGAGCAGTTCTTC. It yields the protein CASSLASTRGSYNEQFF. The V and J genes are TRBV5-4 and TRBJ2-1; D is perhaps TRBD2 (6 bases). Germline CDR1 is SGHNT and CDR2 is YYREEE (reference sequence). Trimming stripped 0 bases from V and 4 bases from J, with 17 bases between. This CDR3 has 17 residues.

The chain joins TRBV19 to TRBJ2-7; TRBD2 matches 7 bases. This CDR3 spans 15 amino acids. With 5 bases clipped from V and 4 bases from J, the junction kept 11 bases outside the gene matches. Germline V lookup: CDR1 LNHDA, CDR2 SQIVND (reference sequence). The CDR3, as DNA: TGTGCCAGTAGTCGGACTAGGGCTAGGTTTTACGAGCAGTACTTC. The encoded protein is CASSRTRARFYEQYF.